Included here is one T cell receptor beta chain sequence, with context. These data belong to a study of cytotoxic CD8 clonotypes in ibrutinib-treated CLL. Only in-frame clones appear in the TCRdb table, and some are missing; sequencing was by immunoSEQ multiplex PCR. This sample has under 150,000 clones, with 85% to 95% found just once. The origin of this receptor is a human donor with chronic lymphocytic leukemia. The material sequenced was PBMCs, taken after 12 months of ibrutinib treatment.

The CDR3 coding sequence is TGTGCCTGTAGCGGGACCGACGCCACAGATACGCAGTATTTT. Translating gives CACSGTDATDTQYF. The chain joins TRBV7-8 to TRBJ2-3, with 8 bases that match TRBD2. V gave up 11 bases and J gave up 2 bases; unmatched junction bases: 9. Germline values: CDR1 SGHVS, CDR2 FQNEAQ. CDR3 length: 14 amino acids.